This entry lists 14 T cell receptor beta chains sequenced from one sample in a study of blood T cells in healthy people across ages. Primed by a sample-barcoded 5' primer and a J-beta primer mix, a second PCR proceeded for 7 to 11 cycles. Via MiXCR, TCRdb re-called the 5' RACE reads, giving one row per CDR3 protein. Of around 800,000 distinct CDR3 sequences in the sample, 44% were seen once. The sample consisted of blood. The receptors were gathered from a man between 60 and 70 years old in good health.

This chain uses TRBV14 with TRBJ2-1; possibly TRBD1 for D (6 bases). The germline V gene encodes CDR1 SGHDN and CDR2 FVKESK. V was pared by 2 bases and J by 3 bases, with 17 bases between. The CDR3 runs 17 residues. In nucleotides, the CDR3 is TGTGCCAGCAGCCAACAAAATCAGGGGTACAGCTACAATGAGCAGTTCTTC. Amino acid sequence: CASSQQNQGYSYNEQFF.

This clonotype showed up just a few times. V usage is TRBV7-3 and J usage is TRBJ2-3; no reliable D call. V lost 1 base to trimming and J lost 6 bases, with 14 bases between them. Germline CDR1 SGHTA, CDR2 FQGTGA. The CDR3 loop spans 15 amino acids. For the CDR3, the DNA is TGTGCCAGCAGCTTAAGATCCCCGAGAGATGATACGCAGTATTTT. It translates to CASSLRSPRDDTQYF. Variable domain in full (rest from reference TRBV7-3 and TRBJ2-3): GAGVSQTPSNKVTEKGKYVELRCDPISGHTALYWYRQSLGQGPEFLIYFQGTGAADDSGLPNDRFFAVRPEGSVSTLKIQRTERGDSAVYLCASSLRSPRDDTQYFGPGTRLTVL.

Only a few counts were recorded for this clonotype. V is TRBV5-1 and J is TRBJ2-7; perhaps TRBD1 as D (6 bases). The CDR3 is made up of 13 amino acids. V lost 3 bases to trimming and J lost 3 bases, with 10 bases between them. Germline V gives CDR1 SGHRS, CDR2 YFSETQ. The CDR3 loop reads CASSWDNNYEQYF. CDR3 DNA sequence: TGCGCCAGCAGCTGGGACAACAACTACGAGCAGTACTTC.

The chain employs TRBV13 and TRBJ2-4; tentatively, D is TRBD2 (5 bases). V lost 5 bases and J lost 1, with 18 bases in between. Germline-derived CDR1 and CDR2 are PRHDT and FYEKMQ (reference sequence). CDR3 length: 17 amino acids. The CDR3 bases are TGTGCCAGCAGCACGCAGGAGAAAGGCGGGGCCAAAAACATTCAGTACTTC. It yields the protein CASSTQEKGGAKNIQYF.

This rearrangement joins TRBV12-3 or TRBV12-4 to TRBJ2-7; 12 positions agree with TRBD1. The CDR3 is 15 amino acids. V shed 6 bases and J 7 bases; nucleotides not matched to a gene: 10. In nucleotides, the CDR3 is TGTGCCAGCAGCCGGGACAGGGGGCTAGTGGATGAGCAGTACTTC. It codes for CASSRDRGLVDEQYF.

This clonotype was seen more than once but under ten times. V usage is TRBV28 and J usage is TRBJ2-7; D is unclear. This CDR3 region has 11 residues. V was clipped by 7 bases and J by 3 bases, with 7 bases between them. Germline CDR1 reads MDHEN; CDR2 reads SYDVKM. CDR3 loop: CASIGGYEQYF. CDR3 DNA: TGTGCCAGCATCGGTGGCTACGAGCAGTACTTC.

The chain has TRBV7-6 and TRBJ1-5; possibly TRBD1 for D (5 bases). The CDR3 loop spans 14 amino acids. The V and J ends lost 5 bases and 7 bases respectively, with 15 bases between them. Germline CDR1 SGHVS, CDR2 FNYEAQ. CDR3 in DNA: TGTGCCAGCAGCCCCGGGACGCTCCAGCAGCCCCAGCATTTT. Residues: CASSPGTLQQPQHF.

This rearrangement joins TRBV12-3 or TRBV12-4 to TRBJ1-1, with D unresolved. V lost 3 bases, J lost 6 bases, and 5 bases lay in between. The CDR3 totals 11 residues. The CDR3 sequence is CASSLWAEAFF. CDR3 bases: TGTGCCAGCAGTTTGTGGGCTGAAGCTTTCTTT.

This chain joins TRBV7-9 and TRBJ1-1; a weak D match, TRBD1 (5 bases). Per the germline V gene, CDR1 is SEHNR and CDR2 is FQNEAQ (reference sequence). The CDR3 has 14 residues. Trimming took 4 bases from V and 3 from J, leaving 12 bases between them. The CDR3 spells CASSSRARDTEAFF. DNA of the CDR3: TGTGCCAGCAGCTCCAGGGCCAGGGACACTGAAGCTTTCTTT. Looking up the rest from reference TRBV7-9 and TRBJ1-1 gives the full variable domain: DTGVSQNPRHKITKRGQNVTFRCDPISEHNRLYWYRQTLGQGPEFLTYFQNEAQLEKSRLLSDRFSAERPKGSFSTLEIQRTEQGDSAMYLCASSSRARDTEAFFGQGTRLTVV.

The J gene is TRBJ2-7, the V gene TRBV20-1; D is undetermined. This CDR3 is built from 17 residues. Germline CDR1 DFQATT, CDR2 SNEGSKA (reference sequence). Trimming cost V 3 bases and J 1 base, with 22 bases left between them. The CDR3 sequence: CSASQRARSFASYEQYF. In DNA, the CDR3 is TGCAGTGCTAGTCAACGGGCCCGGTCGTTTGCATCCTACGAGCAGTACTTC.

The chain links TRBV28 to TRBJ2-7, with D maybe TRBD1 (5 bases). Germline assignment: CDR1 MDHEN and CDR2 SYDVKM. This CDR3 comprises 16 residues. Trimming cost V 5 bases and J 3 bases, with 20 bases left between them. The CDR3, as DNA: TGTGCCAGCAGTCCCATGGGGCGTGGTAGCTACTACGAGCAGTACTTC. Its translation is CASSPMGRGSYYEQYF.

This clonotype has more than one count but fewer than ten. The rearrangement joins TRBV20-1 to TRBJ2-7; D is unclear. The germline CDR1 and CDR2 sequences are DFQATT and SNEGSKA (reference sequence). The CDR3 runs 12 residues. With 3 bases removed from V and 1 base from J, the gap between germline ends came to 7 bases. As DNA, the CDR3 is TGCAGTGCTAGGGAGATTTCCTACGAGCAGTACTTC. Protein sequence: CSAREISYEQYF.

The rearrangement uses TRBV7-6 and TRBJ2-6; D is perhaps TRBD1 (6 bases). V was pared by 1 base and J by 0 bases, with 16 bases between. There are 19 residues in the CDR3. The germline V gene encodes CDR1 SGHVS and CDR2 FNYEAQ. CDR3 bases: TGTGCCAGCAGCTTAGTCTCAGGGGCCTTTTCCTCTGGGGCCAACGTCCTGACTTTC. Amino acids: CASSLVSGAFSSGANVLTF.

This clonotype was picked up a small number of times. The chain uses TRBV10-3 and TRBJ2-3; 9 bases line up with TRBD1. This CDR3 is built from 16 residues. The trim removed 2 bases at V and 4 bases at J, leaving 7 bases unmatched. Germline V CDR1 and CDR2: ENHRY, SYGVKD. The CDR3 nucleotides read TGTGCCATCAGTGAGCCAGGGACAGGGACATCAGATACGCAGTATTTT. This translates into CAISEPGTGTSDTQYF.